The next 14 T cell receptor beta chains were all read from a single sample in a study of somatic mutations in cytotoxic T cells in rheumatoid arthritis listed by TCRdb under 2017. Library generation was performed with the immunoSEQ multiplex PCR assay. TCRdb took this table from immuneACCESS and kept in-frame rearrangements with V and J called. Such tables lack part of the clones; where checked against another copy, unresolved V genes explain under half of the gap, and the rest is unexplained. This sample holds about 17,000 clones; 70% to 85% were observed only once. Around 20% of the sample is in the top ten clones. Specimen: CD8+ T cells sorted from blood. All receptors derive from an adult with rheumatoid arthritis.

The rearrangement uses TRBV27 and TRBJ2-1; the D gene is possibly TRBD1 (5 bases). V was trimmed by 6 bases and J by 10 bases, leaving 13 bases between them. The CDR3 has 12 amino acids. Germline V gives CDR1 MNHEY, CDR2 SMNVEV (reference sequence). This CDR3 reads CASSLGASEQFF. The CDR3 DNA follows: TGTGCCAGCAGCCTAGGGGCTTCCGAGCAGTTCTTC.

The rearrangement joins TRBV7-2 to TRBJ2-7, with a possible D match to TRBD2 (6 bases). This CDR3 has 18 residues. Germline V gene lookup returns CDR1 SGHTA and CDR2 FQGNSA. Trimming cost V 1 base and J 3 bases, with 22 bases left between them. The CDR3 sequence: CASSLEFGWGDSDYEQYF. CDR3 nucleotide sequence: TGTGCCAGCAGCTTAGAATTTGGTTGGGGGGACTCCGACTACGAGCAGTACTTC.

The chain joins TRBV4-1 to TRBJ1-2, with TRBD1 as a possible D gene (5 bases). The CDR3 extends over 15 amino acids. V was cut by 4 bases and J by 4 bases, with 16 bases left in between. Germline V gives CDR1 MGHRA, CDR2 YSYEKL. DNA of the CDR3: TGCGCCAGCAGCCCCTCCGGGGGAGCGGGCTATGGCTACACCTTC. Its translation: CASSPSGGAGYGYTF.

The rearrangement links TRBV10-3 to TRBJ2-1; TRBD2 matches at 11 bases. CDR1 and CDR2 from the germline V gene are ENHRY and SYGVKD. J gave up 6 bases and V 10 bases, and 8 bases lay outside the gene matches. The CDR3 runs to 14 residues. The CDR3 region is CATVTSGGLNEQFF. Written as DNA, the CDR3 is TGTGCCACCGTCACTAGCGGGGGCCTCAATGAGCAGTTCTTC.

V and J are TRBV5-1 and TRBJ2-2; D remains unclear. This CDR3 has 16 amino acids. Trimming removed 4 bases from V and 0 bases from J, with 13 bases in between. The germline gives CDR1 SGHRS, CDR2 YFSETQ. CDR3 DNA: TGCGCCAGCAGCGCCCATCGTGGCCCGAACACCGGGGAGCTGTTTTTT. This encodes CASSAHRGPNTGELFF.

The chain employs TRBV2 and TRBJ2-3; D is ambiguous. V was shortened by 2 bases and J by 3 bases, with 6 bases between the two germline ends. Germline V gene lookup returns CDR1 SNHLY and CDR2 FYNNEI. This CDR3 region has 13 residues. The CDR3, as DNA: TGTGCCAGCAGTGAAACTACTACAGATACGCAGTATTTT. Translated, it gives CASSETTTDTQYF.

The V gene is TRBV6-5, the J gene TRBJ1-6; D not certain. The CDR3 length is 13 residues. CDR1 is MNHEY and CDR2 is SVGAGI in the germline V gene. V was clipped by 4 bases and J by 8 bases, with 9 bases between them. The CDR3 DNA reads as TGTGCCAGCAGTTTGTGGATGGATTCACCCCTCCACTTT. Its translation is CASSLWMDSPLHF.

The chain uses TRBV7-9 and TRBJ2-5, with D uncertain. From germline, CDR1 is SEHNR and CDR2 FQNEAQ (reference sequence). The CDR3 runs to 13 residues. Trimming stripped 2 bases from V and 2 bases from J, with 6 bases between. In DNA form, the CDR3 reads TGTGCCAGCAGCTTATCCTTTCAAGAGACCCAGTACTTC. Protein: CASSLSFQETQYF.

The chain uses TRBV6-6 and TRBJ1-2, with D perhaps matching TRBD1 (6 bases). The V end was cut by 0 bases, the J end by 5 bases, with 16 bases between. The CDR3 runs 16 residues. Germline CDR1 is MNHNY and CDR2 is SVGAGI (reference sequence). CDR3 DNA: TGTGCCAGCAGTTACTCGCGGACAGCGGTCGATTATGGCTACACCTTC. Translated: CASSYSRTAVDYGYTF.

J is TRBJ2-1 and V is TRBV6-4, with 12 bases aligning to TRBD2. Germline CDR1 is MRHNA and CDR2 is SNTAGT. The V segment lost 2 bases and the J segment 10 bases; nucleotides outside the gene matches: 0. CDR3 length: 13 amino acids. DNA of the CDR3: TGTGCCAGCAGTGACGGGACTAGCGGGGAGCAGTTCTTC. Its protein is CASSDGTSGEQFF.

The CDR3 DNA reads TGTGCCAGCAGCGCAGACAGGGTACCCTACGAGCAGTACTTC. It translates to CASSADRVPYEQYF. The V gene is TRBV11-2, the J gene TRBJ2-7; 7 bases match TRBD1. CDR3 size: 14 residues. The J segment lost 2 bases and the V segment lost 5 bases, leaving 6 bases of the junction unmatched. Germline-derived CDR1 and CDR2 are SGHAT and FQNNGV.

The V call is TRBV19, the J call TRBJ2-1; no clear D. Germline V gives CDR1 LNHDA, CDR2 SQIVND (reference sequence). This CDR3 contains 12 residues. Trimming pared 8 bases from V and 3 bases from J, leaving 8 bases between. Here the CDR3 DNA reads TGTGCCAGTTTGGGTGGCTACAATGAGCAGTTCTTC. Translating gives CASLGGYNEQFF.

The chain combines TRBV7-9 with TRBJ2-7; TRBD1 matches at 10 bases. Germline CDR1 reads SEHNR; CDR2 reads FQNEAQ (reference sequence). J lost 3 bases, V lost 5 bases, and 7 bases had no gene match. CDR3 size: 15 residues. The CDR3 DNA reads TGTGCCAGCAGCACGGGACAGGGGTTGAACTACGAGCAGTACTTC. Its translation is CASSTGQGLNYEQYF.

The J gene is TRBJ2-1, the V gene TRBV27, with 10 bases fitting TRBD1. This CDR3 region has 17 residues. Germline CDR1 and CDR2: MNHEY and SMNVEV (reference sequence). The V segment lost 5 bases and the J segment 2 bases; nucleotides outside the gene matches: 9. Written as DNA, the CDR3 is TGTGCCAGCAGTCTCTTATCGGGACAGGGGCCCTACAATGAGCAGTTCTTC. Amino acid sequence: CASSLLSGQGPYNEQFF.